The 25 T cell receptor beta chains below come from one sample, sequenced in a study of T-cell reconstitution after alpha-beta-depleted transplantation in children. Unique molecular identifiers were built into the TCRbeta library. A single record per CDR3 protein comes from TCRdb applying MiXCR to the PCR reads. Seen here are 750,000 to 950,000 distinct CDR3 sequences, around 17% observed once, and the top ten hold around 4.5%. The sequencing used PBMCs, mostly from graft donor cells, collected 360 days after TCRalphabeta/CD19-depleted stem cell transplant. The receptors originated from a male patient younger than 18 who had a stem cell transplant for acute lymphoblastic leukemia, so the T cells may come from the graft donor.

This clonotype was counted a few times. This chain links TRBV6-1 with TRBJ2-7; 9 bases align to TRBD1. Germline loops: CDR1 MNHNS, CDR2 SASEGT. CDR3 size: 15 residues. The V segment lost 4 bases and the J segment 2 bases; nucleotides outside the gene matches: 6. This CDR3 reads CASSAWGQGPYEQYF. The CDR3 DNA reads as TGTGCCAGCAGTGCCTGGGGACAGGGTCCCTACGAGCAGTACTTC.

This clonotype was recorded many times. The chain uses TRBV5-1 and TRBJ2-1; TRBD2 agrees at 10 bases. Germline V gene lookup returns CDR1 SGHRS and CDR2 YFSETQ. The ends lost 1 base at V and 5 bases at J; junction bases unmatched: 15. The CDR3 covers 19 residues. The CDR3 is CASSLKQSRWTSGDNEQFF. The CDR3 DNA sequence: TGCGCCAGCAGCTTGAAACAAAGTAGGTGGACTAGCGGAGACAATGAGCAGTTCTTC.

This clonotype was seen a handful of times. The gene calls are TRBV7-9 and TRBJ2-2, with 7 nucleotides matching TRBD1. Germline V gene lookup returns CDR1 SEHNR and CDR2 FQNEAQ (reference sequence). Trimming at V came to 11 bases and at J to 0 bases, leaving 6 bases not matched to a gene. CDR3 size: 14 residues. DNA of the CDR3: TGTGCCCTAACCGGACAGGCGAACACCGGGGAGCTGTTTTTT. Translation gives CALTGQANTGELFF. Full variable domain (missing parts from reference TRBV7-9 and TRBJ2-2): DTGVSQNPRHKITKRGQNVTFRCDPISEHNRLYWYRQTLGQGPEFLTYFQNEAQLEKSRLLSDRFSAERPKGSFSTLEIQRTEQGDSAMYLCALTGQANTGELFFGEGSRLTVL.

The chain joins TRBV19 to TRBJ1-1, with a possible D match to TRBD1 (5 bases). The CDR3 has 11 amino acids. Trimming shortened V by 3 bases and J by 6 bases, and 5 bases separated the two germline ends. In germline, CDR1 is LNHDA, CDR2 SQIVND (reference sequence). CDR3 protein: CASSMGAEAFF. Here the CDR3 DNA reads TGTGCCAGTAGTATGGGGGCTGAAGCTTTCTTT. The whole variable domain, filled in from reference TRBV19 and TRBJ1-1, reads DGGITQSPKYLFRKEGQNVTLSCEQNLNHDAMYWYRQDPGQGLRLIYYSQIVNDFQKGDIAEGYSVSREKKESFPLTVTSAQKNPTAFYLCASSMGAEAFFGQGTRLTVV.

This clonotype turned up a few times. CDR3 region: CASSRRTEQETQYF. CDR3 coding DNA: TGCGCCAGCAGCCGCCGGACAGAGCAAGAGACCCAGTACTTC. The chain recombines TRBV5-1 with TRBJ2-5, with a possible D match to TRBD1 (6 bases). This CDR3 has 14 amino acids. The germline V gene encodes CDR1 SGHRS and CDR2 YFSETQ. Trimming pared 4 bases from V and 2 bases from J, leaving 12 bases between. The variable domain in full, with the rest retrieved from reference TRBV5-1 and TRBJ2-5, is KAGVTQTPRYLIKTRGQQVTLSCSPISGHRSVSWYQQTPGQGLQFLFEYFSETQRNKGNFPGRFSGRQFSNSRSEMNVSTLELGDSALYLCASSRRTEQETQYFGPGTRLLVL.

V usage is TRBV4-2 and J usage is TRBJ2-3; 7 nucleotides align to TRBD1. V lost 4 bases, J lost 8 bases, and 9 bases stayed unmatched. Germline-derived CDR1 and CDR2 are LGHNA and YNFKEQ. This CDR3 contains 14 residues. In DNA form, the CDR3 reads TGTGCCAGCAGCCGCCAGGGGGTGGGAGCTACGCAGTATTTT. It encodes CASSRQGVGATQYF.

The rearrangement links TRBV2 to TRBJ2-7; 12 nucleotides match TRBD1. The trim removed 5 bases at V and 3 bases at J, leaving 8 bases unmatched. In germline, CDR1 is SNHLY, CDR2 FYNNEI. This CDR3 is built from 16 residues. The CDR3 DNA reads TGTGCCAGCAGTCCTCACGGGACAGGGGGCCTCTACGAGCAGTACTTC. Encoded protein: CASSPHGTGGLYEQYF.

Only a few counts were recorded for this clonotype. The chain links TRBV5-1 to TRBJ1-1; D is uncertain. Trimming shortened V by 0 bases and J by 1 base, and 10 bases separated the two germline ends. CDR1 SGHRS and CDR2 YFSETQ come from the germline V gene. The CDR3 runs 15 residues. The CDR3 region has the DNA TGCGCCAGCAGCTTGGCCGGACGCAGGAACACTGAAGCTTTCTTT. As protein: CASSLAGRRNTEAFF.

This clonotype occurred a few times. The genes are TRBV11-2 and TRBJ2-1; 7 bases are shared with TRBD2. Germline V lookup: CDR1 SGHAT, CDR2 FQNNGV. The CDR3 is made up of 17 amino acids. V shed 4 bases, J shed 0 bases, and the junction held 9 bases outside the gene matches. CDR3 amino acids: CASSSRLAIGSYNEQFF. CDR3 DNA: TGTGCCAGCAGCTCTCGACTAGCCATCGGCTCCTACAATGAGCAGTTCTTC.

This clonotype turned up a few times. The chain uses TRBV27 and TRBJ1-5; 7 positions match TRBD1. Germline V gene data show CDR1 as MNHEY and CDR2 as SMNVEV (reference sequence). V shed 4 bases and J 0 bases; nucleotides not matched to a gene: 6. The CDR3 runs 16 residues. The CDR3 protein is CASSSRQGLSNQPQHF. The CDR3 DNA follows: TGTGCCAGCAGTTCCCGACAGGGCCTTAGCAATCAGCCCCAGCATTTT.

This clonotype has more than one count but fewer than ten. The V and J genes are TRBV20-1 and TRBJ2-5, with a weak D call TRBD1 (6 bases). CDR3 length equals 15 residues. Germline CDR1 and CDR2: DFQATT and SNEGSKA (reference sequence). Trimming removed 6 bases from V and 5 bases from J, with 22 bases in between. The CDR3, as DNA: TGCAGTGCCGTGAGAACCGGGACAAGGGTTGAGACCCAGTACTTC. Its protein product is CSAVRTGTRVETQYF.

The sample holds many counts of this clonotype. The chain links TRBV11-3 to TRBJ2-2; perhaps D is TRBD1 or TRBD2 (6 bases each). Germline lookup yields CDR1 SGHNT and CDR2 YENEEA. V dropped 0 bases and J dropped 3 bases, with 11 bases sitting between them. The CDR3 sequence is 16 residues long. The CDR3 here is CASSLDPGAYTGELFF. In DNA, the CDR3 is TGTGCCAGCAGCTTAGATCCGGGGGCGTACACCGGGGAGCTGTTTTTT.

The chain recombines TRBV24-1 with TRBJ2-3; 12 bases agree with TRBD2. Trimming at V came to 3 bases and at J to 7 bases, leaving 16 bases not matched to a gene. The CDR3 length is 19 residues. From germline, CDR1 is KGHDR and CDR2 SFDVKD. DNA for the CDR3: TGTGCCACCAGTGATGCTCTCACCCGACTAGCGGGAGATTCATATACGCAGTATTTT. It is translated as CATSDALTRLAGDSYTQYF.

This clonotype occurred a few times. This chain joins TRBV14 and TRBJ2-1; D possibly corresponds to TRBD2 (6 bases). V lost 1 base and J 3 bases, leaving 10 bases between the germline ends. Germline V gene data show CDR1 as SGHDN and CDR2 as FVKESK. This CDR3 region has 15 residues. CDR3: CASSQVKAGYNEQFF. The CDR3 coding sequence is TGTGCCAGCAGCCAAGTCAAAGCGGGCTACAATGAGCAGTTCTTC.

This clonotype was seen many times. This chain links TRBV18 with TRBJ2-5; 7 nucleotides align to TRBD1. The CDR3 extends over 14 amino acids. Germline loops: CDR1 KGHSH, CDR2 LQKENI. V lost 4 bases, J lost 3 bases, and 5 bases stayed unmatched. The chain's CDR3 is CASSLGQIEETQYF. Here the CDR3 DNA reads TGTGCCAGCTCACTGGGACAGATCGAAGAGACCCAGTACTTC.

The chain recombines TRBV2 with TRBJ2-7; D remains ambiguous. This CDR3 contains 16 residues. Germline values: CDR1 SNHLY, CDR2 FYNNEI. The V end lost 5 bases, the J end lost 3 bases, and 20 bases lay between the germline ends. The CDR3 nucleotides read TGTGCCAGCAGTCGGTTGACAACTACGCAAGACTACGAGCAGTACTTC. The encoded protein is CASSRLTTTQDYEQYF.

This clonotype appeared a single time. V and J are TRBV6-2 or TRBV6-3 and TRBJ2-3; D might be TRBD2 (5 bases). Deletions cut 5 bases from V and 5 bases from J, with 20 bases between. Looked up from germline, CDR1 is MNHEY and CDR2 is SVGEGT. The CDR3 has 16 residues. The DNA for the CDR3 is TGTGCCAGCAGTCGACCCACTACTAGGGTTGGAGATACGCAGTATTTT. Its translation: CASSRPTTRVGDTQYF.

This clonotype was counted between two and nine times. DNA for the CDR3: TGTGCCAGTAGTATTCAGGGAAGTGTAACTGAAGCTTTCTTT. Encoded protein: CASSIQGSVTEAFF. This chain uses TRBV19 with TRBJ1-1, with D perhaps matching TRBD1 (5 bases). Germline V CDR1 and CDR2: LNHDA, SQIVND (reference sequence). Trimming stripped 3 bases from V and 5 bases from J, with 13 bases between. The CDR3 is 14 amino acids.

This clonotype has just a few counts. The chain is built from TRBV27 and TRBJ1-1; no reliable D call. The CDR3 spans 13 residues. V was trimmed by 3 bases and J by 1 base, leaving 6 bases between them. The germline V gene encodes CDR1 MNHEY and CDR2 SMNVEV (reference sequence). The DNA for the CDR3 is TGTGCCAGCAGTTTTCAGAGGAACACTGAAGCTTTCTTT. It encodes CASSFQRNTEAFF.

The rearrangement joins TRBV6-6 to TRBJ1-4; D remains unclear. V gave up 8 bases and J gave up 6 bases, with 13 bases separating them. The germline V gene has CDR1 MNHNY and CDR2 SVGAGI (reference sequence). CDR3 length: 13 residues. The CDR3, as DNA: TGTGCCAGCGGCCCGCTATCACATGAAAAACTGTTTTTT. Its translation is CASGPLSHEKLFF.

V and J are TRBV19 and TRBJ1-5; possible D gene TRBD1, 5 bases. V was clipped by 2 bases and J by 3 bases, with 8 bases between them. The CDR3 is 14 residues long. The germline V gene encodes CDR1 LNHDA and CDR2 SQIVND (reference sequence). CDR3 protein: CASSIRDFNQPQHF. In DNA, the CDR3 is TGTGCCAGTAGTATAAGGGACTTCAATCAGCCCCAGCATTTT.

In its sample, this clonotype was seen a few times. V usage is TRBV20-1 and J usage is TRBJ2-7; 10 nucleotides line up with TRBD2. The trim removed 0 bases at V and 6 bases at J, leaving 8 bases unmatched. CDR1 is DFQATT, CDR2 SNEGSKA, per germline (reference sequence). CDR3 length: 15 residues. CDR3 loop: CSARDPGLAPSEQYF. CDR3 nucleotide sequence: TGCAGTGCTAGAGATCCGGGACTAGCGCCTAGCGAGCAGTACTTC.

This clonotype occurred many times. The V call is TRBV25-1, the J call TRBJ1-2; D perhaps matches TRBD1 (5 bases). Germline CDR1 MGHDK, CDR2 SYGVNS. The V end was cut by 4 bases, the J end by 2 bases, with 23 bases between. CDR3 length: 18 residues. The CDR3 is CASSGFESRGRLNYGYTF. The CDR3 region has the DNA TGTGCCAGCAGTGGATTTGAGTCAAGGGGACGGCTGAACTATGGCTACACCTTC.

This chain joins TRBV12-3 or TRBV12-4 and TRBJ1-4, with D perhaps matching TRBD1 (5 bases). Trimming removed 8 bases from V and 11 bases from J, with 18 bases in between. This CDR3 comprises 13 residues. CDR3 in DNA: TGTGCCAGCGAGAACCCGGCGGGGGGGAAACTGTTTTTT. It is translated as CASENPAGGKLFF.

This chain uses TRBV20-1 with TRBJ2-7; weak D call: TRBD2 (6 bases). The CDR3 extends over 17 amino acids. From germline, CDR1 is DFQATT and CDR2 SNEGSKA (reference sequence). Trimming removed 2 bases at V and 0 bases at J, with 20 bases between. CDR3 residues: CSARRSPRLVISYEQYF. The CDR3, as DNA: TGCAGTGCTAGACGATCCCCTAGACTAGTTATCTCCTACGAGCAGTACTTC.